This T cell receptor (beta chain) comes out of a study of T cell responses to AZD1222 COVID-19 vaccine. V was clipped by 5 bases and J by 0 bases, with 11 bases between them. Germline V gives CDR1 SGHVS, CDR2 FNYEAQ. The CDR3 has 15 residues. On this clone itself: What it recognizes is unknown.

Sequencing was performed with immunoSEQ multiplex PCR; in TCRdb, only in-frame clones are kept and a portion is missing. There are some 180,000 clones in the sample; around nine tenths occur only once, and 3.6% lies in the top ten. General study findings and limits: Two AZD1222 administrations were followed by greater Spike-specific TCR breadth and depth. Seropositive at baseline were only a handful of AZD1222 recipients. Within unmutated variant regions lay the reported targets of nearly half of spike-specific TCRs. Repertoire sampling occurred only after the peak T cell response.

The source of this sequence is an adult who received the MenACWY meningococcal vaccine as a control. Sequences were derived from peripheral blood, sampled 28 days after the second dose of the MenACWY control vaccine. The genes are TRBV7-6 and TRBJ1-3; weak D call: TRBD1 (5 bases). The CDR3 bases are TGTGCCAGCAGCGCCACAGGCCCCTCTGGAAACACCATATATTTT. This gives the protein CASSATGPSGNTIYF. The full variable domain, in which reference TRBV7-6 and TRBJ1-3 provide the parts outside the CDR3, is GAGVSQSPRYKVTKRGQDVALRCDPISGHVSLYWYRQALGQGPEFLTYFNYEAQQDKSGLPNDRFSAERPEGSISTLTIQRTEQRDSAMYRCASSATGPSGNTIYFGEGSWLTVV.